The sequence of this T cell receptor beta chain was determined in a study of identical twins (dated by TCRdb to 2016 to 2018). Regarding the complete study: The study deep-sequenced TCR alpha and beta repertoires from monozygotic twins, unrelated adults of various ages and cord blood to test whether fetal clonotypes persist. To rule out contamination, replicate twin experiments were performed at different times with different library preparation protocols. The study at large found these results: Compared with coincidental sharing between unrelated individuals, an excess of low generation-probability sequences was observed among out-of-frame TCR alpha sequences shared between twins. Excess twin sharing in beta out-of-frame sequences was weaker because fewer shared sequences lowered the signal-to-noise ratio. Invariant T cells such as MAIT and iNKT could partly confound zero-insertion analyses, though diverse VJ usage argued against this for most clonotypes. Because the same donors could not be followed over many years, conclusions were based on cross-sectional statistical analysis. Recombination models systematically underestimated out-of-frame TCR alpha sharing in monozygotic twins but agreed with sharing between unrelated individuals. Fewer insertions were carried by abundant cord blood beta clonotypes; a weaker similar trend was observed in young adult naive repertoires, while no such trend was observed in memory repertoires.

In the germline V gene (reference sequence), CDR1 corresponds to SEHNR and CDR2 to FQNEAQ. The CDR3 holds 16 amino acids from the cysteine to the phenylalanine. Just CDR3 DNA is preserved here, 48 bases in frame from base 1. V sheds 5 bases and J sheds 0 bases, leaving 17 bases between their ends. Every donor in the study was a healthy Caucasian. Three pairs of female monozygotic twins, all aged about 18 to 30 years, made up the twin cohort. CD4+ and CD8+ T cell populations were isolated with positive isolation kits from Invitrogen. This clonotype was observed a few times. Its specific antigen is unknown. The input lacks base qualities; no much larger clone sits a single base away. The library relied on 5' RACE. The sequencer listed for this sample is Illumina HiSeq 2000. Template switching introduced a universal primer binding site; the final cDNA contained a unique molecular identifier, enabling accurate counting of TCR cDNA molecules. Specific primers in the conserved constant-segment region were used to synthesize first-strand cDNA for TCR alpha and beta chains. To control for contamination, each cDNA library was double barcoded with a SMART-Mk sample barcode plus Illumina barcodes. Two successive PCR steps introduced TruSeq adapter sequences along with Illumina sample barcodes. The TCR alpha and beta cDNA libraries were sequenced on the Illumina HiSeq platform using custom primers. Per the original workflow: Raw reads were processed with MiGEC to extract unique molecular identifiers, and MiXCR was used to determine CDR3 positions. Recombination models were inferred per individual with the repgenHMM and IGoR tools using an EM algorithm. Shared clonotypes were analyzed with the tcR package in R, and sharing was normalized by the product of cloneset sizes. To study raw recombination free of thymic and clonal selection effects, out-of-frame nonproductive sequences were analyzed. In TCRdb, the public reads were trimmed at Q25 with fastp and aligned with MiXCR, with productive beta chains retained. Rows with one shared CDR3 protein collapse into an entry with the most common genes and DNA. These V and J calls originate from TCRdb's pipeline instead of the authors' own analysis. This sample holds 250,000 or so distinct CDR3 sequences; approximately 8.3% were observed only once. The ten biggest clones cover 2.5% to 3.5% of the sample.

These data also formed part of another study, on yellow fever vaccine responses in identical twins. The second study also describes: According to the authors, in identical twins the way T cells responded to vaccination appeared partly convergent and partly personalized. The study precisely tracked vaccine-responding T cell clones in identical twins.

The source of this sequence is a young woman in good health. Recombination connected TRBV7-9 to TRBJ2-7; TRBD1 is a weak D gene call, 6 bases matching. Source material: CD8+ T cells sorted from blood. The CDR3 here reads CASSPGWGPSSYEQYF. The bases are TGTGCCAGCAGCCCGGGTTGGGGGCCCAGCTCCTACGAGCAGTACTTC.